One sample yielded the 6 T cell receptor beta chains listed below, sequenced in a study of OX40 agonist ivuxolimab in advanced cancers. Only in-frame clones appear in the TCRdb table, and some are missing; sequencing was by immunoSEQ multiplex PCR. The table lists about 59,000 clones, 80% to 95% of them singletons. Material: CD4+ or CD8+ T cells sorted from blood, obtained in a trial of the OX40 agonist ivuxolimab. These receptors originate from an adult with an advanced solid tumor such as melanoma, head and neck, liver or kidney cancer.

The chain is built from TRBV4-3 and TRBJ2-6; TRBD1 agrees at 9 bases. CDR1 LGHNA and CDR2 YSLEER come from the germline V gene. The J segment lost 1 base and the V segment lost 2 bases, leaving 6 bases of the junction unmatched. The CDR3 consists of 18 residues. CDR3: CASSQWDRVGSGANVLTF. The CDR3 DNA follows: TGCGCCAGCAGCCAATGGGACAGGGTAGGGTCTGGGGCCAACGTCCTGACTTTC.

J is TRBJ2-7 and V is TRBV4-1, with 12 bases lining up with TRBD2. In germline, CDR1 is MGHRA, CDR2 YSYEKL. Trimming cost V 1 base and J 6 bases; bases outside gene matches: 10. The CDR3 length is 17 residues. The CDR3 DNA sequence: TGCGCCAGCAGCCAAGGGCCTAGCGGGGGGGCGTCTCCCGAGCAGTACTTC. Amino acid sequence: CASSQGPSGGASPEQYF.

The V gene is TRBV4-1, the J gene TRBJ2-3; D tentatively reads TRBD1 or TRBD2 (7 bases each). The CDR3 sequence is 18 residues long. Germline CDR1 is MGHRA and CDR2 is YSYEKL. V was pared by 0 bases and J by 2 bases, with 18 bases between. The CDR3 DNA sequence: TGCGCCAGCAGCCAAGATCAAGGGGAGGGGGCCTACACAGATACGCAGTATTTT. It translates to CASSQDQGEGAYTDTQYF.

The V gene is TRBV4-3, the J gene TRBJ2-3, with D tentatively TRBD2 (6 bases). Germline CDR1 and CDR2: LGHNA and YSLEER. The CDR3 spans 14 residues. V lost 4 bases to trimming and J lost 2 bases, with 10 bases between them. The chain's CDR3 is CASSPGLLTDTQYF. CDR3 bases: TGCGCCAGCAGCCCGGGACTTCTCACAGATACGCAGTATTTT.

The chain carries TRBV6-5 and TRBJ1-2; no clear D gene. The V gene lost 8 bases and the J gene lost 5 bases, with 21 bases spanning the gap. CDR1 is MNHEY and CDR2 is SVGAGI in the germline V gene. This CDR3 has 15 residues. The CDR3 region has the DNA TGTGCCAGCGGCCGGAACCAAGGAGACGGATATGGCTACACCTTC. Amino acid sequence: CASGRNQGDGYGYTF.

V is TRBV28 and J is TRBJ1-2; D gene ambiguous. The CDR3 spans 13 residues. Trimming removed 2 bases at V and 8 bases at J, with 12 bases between. CDR1 MDHEN and CDR2 SYDVKM come from the germline V gene. The CDR3 protein is CASSLRTLEGYTF. The CDR3 nucleotides read TGTGCCAGCAGTTTACGGACTTTAGAAGGCTACACCTTC.